This T cell receptor (beta chain) originates from a study of beta chain features in type 1 diabetes. Study as a whole: All samples yielded 107,917,701 examined sorted cells.

The CDR3 contains 12 residues. CDR1 and CDR2 from the germline V gene are SEHNR and FQNEAQ (reference sequence). V was clipped by 2 bases and J by 7 bases, with 8 bases between them. This clone showed up just a few times. What it binds is not known. Purity (above 95%) was reached by all sorted populations. Every isolated RNA sample was fully reverse transcribed, so sequencing captured expressed TCRB transcripts. Profiling relied on immunoSEQ multiplex PCR, and the TCRdb table lists in-frame clones only, not all of them. The sample yields hundreds of thousands of clones, around an eighth seen once. Study findings and constraints: Shorter templates might be favored by PCR, equally in patients and controls. TCRB CDR3s were moderately but significantly shorter in Type 1 diabetes patients in all four CD4+ subsets.

The sample was naive CD4+ T cells from blood. The chain employs TRBV7-9 and TRBJ1-2; no clear D. This receptor was taken from a man aged 18 to 29 with type 1 diabetes. The CDR3 DNA reads as TGTGCCAGCAGCTTAAGCATAAGTGGCTACACCTTC. This sequence encodes CASSLSISGYTF.